This T cell receptor beta chain was identified in a study of blood T cell repertoires in COVID-19. Sequenced by immunoSEQ multiplex PCR; TCRdb stores in-frame clones only, minus some. The table records some 230,000 clones, 80% to 90% of them present only once. The CDR3 spans 12 residues. V was cut by 4 bases and J by 0 bases, with 5 bases left in between. Germline values: CDR1 SGHDT, CDR2 YYEEEE. Material: PBMCs or T cells enriched from blood (not recorded which). The V and J genes are TRBV5-6 and TRBJ2-7; no firm D call. The sequence was collected from a woman between 18 and 29 years old in a cohort exposed to, infected with or recovered from COVID-19 (not recorded which). The DNA of the CDR3 is TGTGCCAGCAGCGCGAGCTCCTACGAGCAGTACTTC. Its protein is CASSASSYEQYF. Full variable domain (missing parts from reference TRBV5-6 and TRBJ2-7): DAGVTQSPTHLIKTRGQQVTLRCSPKSGHDTVSWYQQALGQGPQFIFQYYEEEERQRGNFPDRFSGHQFPNYSSELNVNALLLGDSALYLCASSASSYEQYFGPGTRLTVT.